This T cell receptor (beta chain) comes out of a study of Ad26.COV2.S vaccination and SARS-CoV-2 variants. The table came from immunoSEQ multiplex PCR; TCRdb's copy has only in-frame clones and leaves some out. The sample lists 250,000 to 300,000 clones, 80% to 90% seen once, with around 3% in the top ten. The CDR3 is made up of 15 amino acids. Germline lookup yields CDR1 SGHTA and CDR2 FQGNSA. V dropped 1 base and J dropped 0 bases, with 7 bases sitting between them. Treatment noted: over 15 received Ad26.COV2.S at low or high dose, single or two shots; roughly 5 received placebo; per-sample allocation not given. Following the first vaccine or placebo injection, samples were taken on day 63.

This specimen was peripheral blood, taken in a trial of Ad26.COV2.S vaccine versus placebo. This receptor was obtained from a person aged 18-65 years who received the Ad26.COV2.S COVID-19 vaccine or a placebo. The rearrangement links TRBV7-2 to TRBJ2-1; no clear D gene. For the CDR3, the DNA is TGTGCCAGCAGCTTAGAAAGGAGCTCCTACAATGAGCAGTTCTTC. It codes for CASSLERSSYNEQFF.